Below, one T cell receptor beta chain is given with its context. This sample is part of a study of T cell changes during pregnancy in multiple sclerosis. Profiling relied on immunoSEQ multiplex PCR, and the TCRdb table lists in-frame clones only, not all of them. The sample has just over 40,000 clones, 70% to 90% seen once. The CDR3 runs 17 residues. Germline CDR1 and CDR2: LGHNA and YSLEER. The germline V and J ends were trimmed by 3 bases and 3 bases, with 21 bases remaining between them. The origin of this receptor is a female donor with multiple sclerosis, enrolled in a pregnancy study. This chain uses TRBV4-3 with TRBJ2-7, with a weak D call TRBD1 (5 bases). The sample here was CD4+ T cells from peripheral blood mononuclear cells, taken in the first trimester of pregnancy. The chain's CDR3 is CASSQKLQGSLGYEQYF. CDR3 sequence (DNA): TGCGCCAGCAGCCAGAAGCTGCAGGGATCCCTGGGCTACGAGCAGTACTTC.